The 20 T cell receptor beta chains listed next were all sequenced from one sample in a study of beta chain features in type 1 diabetes. Whole-study results and caveats: TCRB CDR3s from Type 1 diabetes patients were moderately but significantly shorter in all four CD4+ subsets.

Antigen specificity for these receptors is unknown. What was sequenced were expressed TCRB transcripts, since all of the isolated RNA had been reverse transcribed. The method was immunoSEQ multiplex PCR; TCRdb's version includes in-frame clones alone and lacks a portion of them. Seen here are about 640,000 clones, about an eighth observed once, and the top ten hold more than 0.09%. Sequenced sample: naive CD4+ T cells from blood. The receptors were gathered from a man aged 30-40 years with type 1 diabetes.

This clone has only a few counts. V and J are TRBV2 and TRBJ1-5, with TRBD1 matching over 7 bases. CDR1 and CDR2 (germline): SNHLY, FYNNEI. V was pared by 7 bases and J by 5 bases, with 8 bases of the junction left unmatched. This CDR3 is built from 14 residues. The DNA of the CDR3 is TGTGCCAGCAAAGACAGGGTGGGGGATCAGCCCCAGCATTTT. This translates into CASKDRVGDQPQHF.

This clone was counted a few times. The chain is built from TRBV9 and TRBJ2-3; D gene unclear. The V end was cut by 3 bases, the J end by 5 bases, with 16 bases between. Germline-derived CDR1 and CDR2 are SGDLS and YYNGEE. This CDR3 has 15 residues. The CDR3 sequence: CASSAQLHGKDTQYF. In DNA form, the CDR3 reads TGTGCCAGCAGCGCCCAACTACATGGGAAAGATACGCAGTATTTT.

The V and J genes are TRBV4-2 and TRBJ2-1; D unclear. Germline V gene sequence: CDR1 LGHNA, CDR2 YNFKEQ. Trimming cost V 1 base and J 5 bases, with 15 bases left between them. The CDR3 has 16 amino acids. CDR3 DNA sequence: TGTGCCAGCAGCCAAGGCCCTCATGGATCTAACAATGAGCAGTTCTTC. Protein product: CASSQGPHGSNNEQFF.

Only a few counts were recorded for this clone. The V and J genes are TRBV7-3 and TRBJ2-3; possibly TRBD1 or TRBD2 for D (5 bases each). The CDR3 extends over 16 amino acids. CDR1 is SGHTA and CDR2 is FQGTGA in the germline V gene. Trimming took 0 bases from V and 1 from J, leaving 11 bases between them. The CDR3 sequence is CASSLTGARGTDTQYF. CDR3 nucleotides: TGTGCCAGCAGCTTAACCGGGGCCCGGGGCACAGATACGCAGTATTTT.

The chain joins TRBV6-1 to TRBJ1-5; D remains unclear. This CDR3 is built from 13 residues. The ends were cut back, 1 base at V and 7 bases at J, with 8 bases in the middle. In germline, CDR1 is MNHNS, CDR2 SASEGT. CDR3 nucleotides: TGTGCCAGCAGTGAAGTGGGAGACCAGCCCCAGCATTTT. This gives the protein CASSEVGDQPQHF.

J is TRBJ1-2 and V is TRBV14; a possible D gene is TRBD1 (5 bases). CDR1 is SGHDN, CDR2 FVKESK, per germline. V was cut by 5 bases and J by 5 bases, with 12 bases left in between. The CDR3 spans 13 residues. This chain's CDR3 is CASSAQGRYGYTF. CDR3 nucleotides: TGTGCCAGCAGCGCTCAGGGAAGGTATGGCTACACCTTC.

The chain carries TRBV13 and TRBJ2-1; D remains ambiguous. Germline values: CDR1 PRHDT, CDR2 FYEKMQ (reference sequence). CDR3 length: 16 residues. The ends were cut back, 1 base at V and 4 bases at J, with 14 bases in the middle. This CDR3 reads CASSLDLGSVYNEQFF. The CDR3 DNA reads TGTGCCAGCAGCTTAGATCTTGGGTCGGTATACAATGAGCAGTTCTTC. Variable domain in full (rest from reference TRBV13 and TRBJ2-1): AAGVIQSPRHLIKEKRETATLKCYPIPRHDTVYWYQQGPGQDPQFLISFYEKMQSDKGSIPDRFSAQQFSDYHSELNMSSLELGDSALYFCASSLDLGSVYNEQFFGPGTRLTVL.

This clone has only a few counts. The chain couples TRBV19 to TRBJ1-6; D perhaps matches TRBD1 (6 bases). This CDR3 contains 15 residues. Germline V gene sequence: CDR1 LNHDA, CDR2 SQIVND (reference sequence). V dropped 3 bases and J dropped 10 bases, with 16 bases sitting between them. CDR3 sequence (DNA): TGTGCCAGTAGTATGACTCAGGGGTCGGTCTCACCCCTCCACTTT. It is translated as CASSMTQGSVSPLHF.

This clone was detected only a few times. The chain has TRBV28 and TRBJ2-1; 9 positions match TRBD1. This CDR3 comprises 15 residues. V lost 8 bases to trimming and J lost 6 bases; unmatched junction nucleotides: 11. From germline, CDR1 is MDHEN and CDR2 SYDVKM. The CDR3 loop reads CASSLTGTGSNEQFF. The CDR3 bases are TGTGCCAGCTCCCTGACCGGGACAGGGAGCAATGAGCAGTTCTTC.

This clone showed up just a few times. The chain recombines TRBV4-3 with TRBJ1-1; D is unclear. This CDR3 contains 15 residues. Deletions cut 2 bases from V and 5 bases from J, with 15 bases between. CDR1 is LGHNA and CDR2 is YSLEER in the germline V gene. The CDR3 bases are TGCGCCAGCAGCCAAAGAAAGGGATTACGGACTGAAGCTTTCTTT. This translates into CASSQRKGLRTEAFF.

This clone has ten or more counts. The rearrangement uses TRBV28 and TRBJ2-1; 7 positions agree with TRBD2. The V and J ends lost 5 bases and 15 bases, in that order; junction bases with no gene match: 10. Germline assignment: CDR1 MDHEN and CDR2 SYDVKM. There are 12 residues in the CDR3. The DNA of the CDR3 is TGTGCCAGCAGTGGGCTAGCGGAGAGGTGGTTCTTC. Amino acids: CASSGLAERWFF.

CDR3 DNA: TGTGCCAGTACCCTCCGAGGCCGGCAGAGGATTATGAACACTGAAGCTTTCTTT. This encodes CASTLRGRQRIMNTEAFF. The V and J genes are TRBV19 and TRBJ1-1; D gene unclear. The CDR3 is 18 residues long. V gave up 7 bases and J gave up 0 bases, with 24 bases separating them. CDR1 and CDR2 (germline): LNHDA, SQIVND (reference sequence). Complete variable domain (other parts from reference TRBV19 and TRBJ1-1): DGGITQSPKYLFRKEGQNVTLSCEQNLNHDAMYWYRQDPGQGLRLIYYSQIVNDFQKGDIAEGYSVSREKKESFPLTVTSAQKNPTAFYLCASTLRGRQRIMNTEAFFGQGTRLTVV.

There are a few counts of this clone. This rearrangement joins TRBV6-6 to TRBJ2-7, with D perhaps TRBD2 (6 bases). Germline V CDR1 and CDR2: MNHNY, SVGAGI (reference sequence). V lost 10 bases, J lost 0 bases, and 19 bases lay in between. CDR3 length equals 15 residues. The CDR3 DNA sequence: TGTGCCACCCAAGGTCAACGGGGGAGCTCCTACGAGCAGTACTTC. It specifies CATQGQRGSSYEQYF.

This clone was seen a few times. The chain carries TRBV6-5 and TRBJ1-2; D remains unclear. Per the germline V gene, CDR1 is MNHEY and CDR2 is SVGAGI. This CDR3 is 13 amino acids long. V lost 4 bases and J lost 9, with 15 bases in between. Written as DNA, the CDR3 is TGTGCCAGCAGTTTCTCGAGGGTCTTGAGCTACACCTTC. This sequence encodes CASSFSRVLSYTF.

Only a few counts were recorded for this clone. This chain joins TRBV19 and TRBJ1-1, with 7 bases identical to TRBD1. The ends lost 0 bases at V and 5 bases at J; junction bases unmatched: 6. Germline V gene sequence: CDR1 LNHDA, CDR2 SQIVND (reference sequence). The length of the CDR3 is 15 residues. This CDR3 reads CASSIDPLGQTEAFF. The CDR3 DNA reads TGTGCCAGTAGTATAGATCCCTTGGGACAGACTGAAGCTTTCTTT.

This clone was seen only a few times. Other DNA sequences in the same sample also yield this CDR3. J is TRBJ1-2 and V is TRBV7-9, with D maybe TRBD1 (5 bases). Germline V gene lookup returns CDR1 SEHNR and CDR2 FQNEAQ (reference sequence). V gave up 3 bases and J gave up 1 base, with 6 bases separating them. The CDR3 sequence is 13 residues long. The CDR3 is CASSFDSNYGYTF. As DNA, the CDR3 is TGTGCCAGCAGCTTCGACAGTAACTATGGCTACACCTTC.

Of note for this clone: The sample has other DNA sequences that encode this CDR3 too. The chain joins TRBV7-2 to TRBJ1-1, with D possibly being TRBD1 (5 bases). The CDR3 covers 15 residues. Germline-derived CDR1 and CDR2 are SGHTA and FQGNSA. Trimming stripped 0 bases from V and 0 bases from J, with 8 bases between. CDR3 bases: TGTGCCAGCAGCTTAGCTACAGGCCTGAACACTGAAGCTTTCTTT. Encoded protein: CASSLATGLNTEAFF.

This clone came up many times. V is TRBV10-3 and J is TRBJ1-4; D ambiguous. V lost 4 bases and J 3 bases, leaving 9 bases between the germline ends. The length of the CDR3 is 14 residues. Germline CDR1 and CDR2: ENHRY and SYGVKD. This CDR3 is CAISAQEANEKLFF. The CDR3 nucleotides read TGTGCCATCAGTGCGCAGGAGGCTAATGAAAAACTGTTTTTT.

This clone was counted only a few times. V usage is TRBV4-3 and J usage is TRBJ1-2; TRBD1 matches at 7 bases. V was pared by 4 bases and J by 2 bases, with 1 base of the junction left unmatched. The CDR3 loop spans 13 amino acids. In germline, CDR1 is LGHNA, CDR2 YSLEER. The CDR3 is CASSPQGNYGYTF. The CDR3 DNA reads as TGCGCCAGCAGCCCACAGGGGAACTATGGCTACACCTTC.

This clone has only a few counts. The V gene is TRBV28, the J gene TRBJ2-7; TRBD1 agrees at 9 bases. After removal of 9 bases from V and 6 bases from J, the junction contained 15 bases not matched to a gene. From germline, CDR1 is MDHEN and CDR2 SYDVKM. The CDR3 has 15 residues. CDR3 DNA: TGTGCCAGTCAAACTCCGGGACAGGGCCTTTTCGAGCAGTACTTC. Translated: CASQTPGQGLFEQYF.